This T cell receptor (beta chain) was sequenced for a study of human T cells and chemical hapten exposure. Overall study results and limits: With DPC sensitization, TCRs exceeding 1 in 1000 frequency showed no change.

Library construction involved attaching unique molecular identifiers to individual cDNA molecules, which allowed quantitative, reproducible TCR counting. MiXCR was run by TCRdb on the RACE reads, yielding one entry per CDR3 protein. The sample holds 370,000 or so distinct CDR3 sequences; nearly 5% are singletons and the top ten take approximately 2.1%. This clonotype was observed many times. Its specificity is unknown. Time point noted: patch test 1, 2 weeks after DPC sensitization. Indicated treatment: therapeutic diphenylcyclopropenone sensitization with weekly scalp DPC. Unfractionated whole blood served as the source for total RNA extraction. The CDR3 loop spans 14 amino acids. Germline loops: CDR1 MDHEN, CDR2 SYDVKM. Germline trimming cut 6 bases from V and 4 bases from J; bases unmatched to any gene: 6.

J is TRBJ1-1 and V is TRBV28; 9 bases map to TRBD1. The sample in question was whole blood, obtained in connection with sensitization to the hapten diphenylcyclopropenone (DPC). The receptor comes from a woman between 50 and 59 years old with alopecia areata. Some clones in this sample may be carry-over from other donors' samples. The chain's CDR3 is CASSTGTGSTEAFF. Here the CDR3 DNA reads TGTGCCAGCAGCACCGGGACAGGGAGCACTGAAGCTTTCTTT.